Listed below are T cell receptor beta chains from one sample, sequenced in a study of cytomegalovirus exposure and HLA in healthy donors. Using immunoSEQ multiplex PCR, the repertoire was profiled, and TCRdb retains in-frame clones only, with some absent. The data show about 130,000 clones, with about 74% seen just once and 4.3% held by the top ten. Sequencing was done on a sample of PBMCs. These receptors all stem from a man between 18 and 35 years old in good health and CMV-seropositive. Both conserved end residues are part of each CDR3. The order of the fields is clone size, D gene, J gene, V gene, CDR3 protein, CDR3 DNA. A D gene is named only where the DNA matches it firmly. Expanded clones are given a class, and other clones once, few, many or no size at all.

>.|TRBD1|TRBJ1-2|TRBV7-2
CASSFGQANYGYTF
TGTGCCAGCAGCTTTGGACAGGCTAACTATGGCTACACCTTC
>few|.|TRBJ2-1|TRBV18
CASSARGTYNEQFF
TGTGCCAGCTCAGCCAGGGGAACCTACAATGAGCAGTTCTTC
>.|.|TRBJ1-5|TRBV30
CAWSPTYGQPQHF
TGTGCCTGGAGTCCAACATACGGGCAGCCCCAGCATTTT
>.|TRBD1|TRBJ2-7|TRBV11-3
CASSLDRGPYEQYF
TGTGCCAGCAGCCTCGACAGGGGACCCTACGAGCAGTACTTC
>.|.|TRBJ1-1|TRBV4-1
CASSPVANTEAFF
TGCGCCAGCAGCCCGGTAGCGAACACTGAAGCTTTCTTT
>few|TRBD2|TRBJ2-1|TRBV27
CASSLGLAGGSNEQFF
TGTGCCAGCAGTTTAGGACTAGCGGGAGGTAGCAATGAGCAGTTCTTC
>.|.|TRBJ1-3|TRBV11-2
CASSLTVSGNTIYF
TGTGCCAGCAGTTTGACAGTCTCTGGAAACACCATATATTTT
>.|.|TRBJ2-7|TRBV7-2
CASSLSPKVSYEQYF
TGTGCCAGCAGCTTAAGCCCGAAAGTCTCATACGAGCAGTACTTC
>.|TRBD1|TRBJ2-5|TRBV18
CASSPTGDRETQYF
TGTGCCAGCTCACCGACAGGGGACAGGGAGACCCAGTACTTC
>.|TRBD2|TRBJ2-2|TRBV6-5
CASSLAGGINTGELFF
TGTGCCAGCAGTTTAGCGGGAGGGATTAACACCGGGGAGCTGTTTTTT
>.|.|TRBJ2-6|TRBV2
CASSRQHSGANVLTF
TGTGCCAGCAGTAGACAGCACTCTGGGGCCAACGTCCTGACTTTC
>.|TRBD1|TRBJ1-3|TRBV5-8
CASSGRGRDGNTIYF
TGTGCCAGCAGCGGCAGGGGGCGAGATGGAAACACCATATATTTT
>.|.|TRBJ1-3|TRBV29-1
CSVENPSGFGNTIYF
TGCAGCGTCGAAAATCCCTCAGGGTTTGGAAACACCATATATTTT
>once|.|TRBJ2-7|TRBV19
CASSRDSSSYEQYF
TGTGCCAGCAGCCGGGACTCGAGCTCCTACGAGCAGTACTTC
>.|.|TRBJ2-7|TRBV28
CASSFRRAFSYEQYF
TGTGCCAGCAGTTTTCGGAGGGCATTCTCCTACGAGCAGTACTTC
>.|.|TRBJ2-5|TRBV25-1
CASSGSGSGLETQYF
TGTGCCAGCAGTGGTAGCGGATCCGGCCTAGAGACCCAGTACTTC
>.|.|TRBJ1-5|TRBV5-4
CASSLAGSGQPQHF
TGTGCCAGCAGCTTGGCAGGGTCGGGTCAGCCCCAGCATTTT
>.|TRBD1|TRBJ1-1|TRBV18
CASSPLTGENTEAFF
TGTGCCAGCTCACCACTGACAGGGGAGAACACTGAAGCTTTCTTT
>.|.|TRBJ1-3|TRBV18
CASSPFRHSSGNTIYF
TGTGCCAGCTCACCTTTTCGACATTCCTCTGGAAACACCATATATTTT
>.|.|TRBJ2-7|TRBV9
CASSPPGLNYEQYF
TGTGCCAGCAGCCCTCCGGGTCTTAACTACGAGCAGTACTTC
>once|TRBD2|TRBJ2-2|TRBV29-1
CSVEDRREAFLGELFF
TGCAGCGTTGAAGATAGGCGGGAGGCTTTTCTAGGGGAGCTGTTTTTT
>once|TRBD1|TRBJ2-7|TRBV7-9
CASSLVGQGHEQYF
TGTGCCAGCAGCTTAGTAGGACAGGGCCACGAGCAGTACTTC
>.|TRBD2|TRBJ2-1|TRBV28
CASRPGLAVYNEQFF
TGTGCCAGCAGACCGGGACTAGCGGTTTACAATGAGCAGTTCTTC
>.|.|TRBJ2-5|TRBV6-5
CASSSDLIRETQYF
TGTGCCAGCAGTTCCGATTTGATCAGAGAGACCCAGTACTTC
>.|.|TRBJ2-1|TRBV10-3
CAIEGGGGTRSYNEQFF
TGTGCCATCGAGGGTGGTGGGGGCACCCGCTCCTACAATGAGCAGTTCTTC
>once|.|TRBJ1-5|TRBV5-1
CASSRDFNQPQHF
TGCGCCAGTTCCAGGGATTTCAATCAGCCCCAGCATTTT
>few|.|TRBJ2-7|TRBV21-1
CASSRGTSGHSYEQYF
TGTGCCAGCAGCAGAGGGACTAGCGGGCACTCCTACGAGCAGTACTTC
>few|TRBD1|TRBJ2-3|TRBV27
CASRRDRATDTQYF
TGTGCCAGCCGCCGGGACAGGGCCACAGATACGCAGTATTTT
>.|TRBD1|TRBJ2-1|TRBV7-2
CAIKGALSYNEQFF
TGTGCCATCAAGGGGGCCCTATCCTACAATGAGCAGTTCTTC
>.|TRBD2|TRBJ2-1|TRBV6-4
CASSVGGANEQFF
TGTGCCAGCAGTGTCGGGGGGGCTAATGAGCAGTTCTTC
>few|.|TRBJ1-1|TRBV19
CASSDIRVSPMNTEAFF
TGTGCCAGTAGTGATATCAGGGTGAGTCCTATGAACACTGAAGCTTTCTTT
>.|TRBD1|TRBJ2-3|TRBV5-8
CASSEGTDPDTDTQYF
TGTGCCAGCAGCGAGGGGACAGACCCCGATACAGATACGCAGTATTTT
>.|TRBD2|TRBJ2-3|TRBV7-8
CASSRDYGLGTDTQYF
TGTGCCAGCAGCCGGGACTATGGCCTGGGCACAGATACGCAGTATTTT
>.|TRBD1|TRBJ2-2|TRBV27
CASSSRQGATGELFF
TGTGCCAGCAGTTCGAGACAGGGAGCCACCGGGGAGCTGTTTTTT
>few|.|TRBJ2-7|TRBV4-2
CASSPGSLAPSEQYF
TGTGCCAGCAGCCCTGGGTCTCTAGCGCCCTCCGAGCAGTACTTC
>.|.|TRBJ2-1|TRBV5-5
CASSPVGVSSYNEQFF
TGTGCCAGCAGCCCTGTAGGGGTTAGCTCCTACAATGAGCAGTTCTTC
>once|TRBD1|TRBJ1-2|TRBV28
CASRIYRGLRGYTF
TGTGCCAGCAGGATTTACAGGGGCCTGAGGGGCTACACCTTC
>once|TRBD1|TRBJ2-2|TRBV7-6
CASSRGTGTGELFF
TGTGCCAGCAGCCGAGGGACAGGCACCGGGGAGCTGTTTTTT
>.|TRBD1|TRBJ1-5|TRBV27
CASDRAGNSNQPQHF
TGTGCCAGTGACAGGGCCGGTAATAGCAATCAGCCCCAGCATTTT
>.|.|TRBJ2-1|TRBV4-2
CASSQDENEQFF
TGTGCCAGCAGCCAAGATGAGAATGAGCAGTTCTTC
>few|.|TRBJ2-3|TRBV11-3
CASSLKAATDTQYF
TGTGCCAGCAGCTTAAAGGCGGCCACAGATACGCAGTATTTT
>few|.|TRBJ1-3|TRBV28
CASSLFTDASGNTIYF
TGTGCCAGCAGTTTATTCACAGATGCCTCTGGAAACACCATATATTTT
>.|.|TRBJ2-7|TRBV15
CATSREVGTPEQYF
TGTGCCACCAGCAGAGAGGTGGGGACTCCCGAACAGTACTTC
>.|TRBD2|TRBJ2-1|TRBV5-1
CASRTGTSGNEQFF
TGCGCCAGCCGTACCGGGACTAGCGGCAATGAGCAGTTCTTC
>.|TRBD1|TRBJ1-3|TRBV28
CASRDSRNTIYF
TGTGCCAGCCGGGACAGTAGAAACACCATATATTTT
>.|TRBD2|TRBJ2-1|TRBV19
CASSIAGGNNEQFF
TGTGCCAGTAGTATCGCGGGAGGGAACAATGAGCAGTTCTTC
>.|TRBD2|TRBJ2-2|TRBV12-5
CASGLGKGLAGGATGELFF
TGTGCTAGTGGTTTGGGTAAGGGACTAGCGGGAGGGGCCACCGGGGAGCTGTTTTTT
>.|TRBD1|TRBJ1-1|TRBV11-2
CASSLGGQGVNTEAFF
TGTGCCAGCAGCTTAGGCGGTCAGGGGGTGAACACTGAAGCTTTCTTT
>.|TRBD2|TRBJ2-2|TRBV5-5
CASSSRASGRIVAGELFF
TGTGCCAGCAGCTCCCGGGCTAGCGGGAGGATAGTTGCCGGGGAGCTGTTTTTT
>once|.|TRBJ1-5|TRBV28
CASSWAGKLIGSQHF
TGTGCCAGCAGTTGGGCGGGAAAGTTAATTGGGTCCCAGCATTTT
>.|.|TRBJ1-5|TRBV4-2
CASSRDPTGRGNQPQHF
TGTGCCAGCAGCCGTGACCCCACAGGGCGCGGCAATCAGCCCCAGCATTTT
>.|.|TRBJ1-3|TRBV9
CASSVEGGSGNTIYF
TGTGCCAGCAGCGTAGAAGGGGGATCTGGAAACACCATATATTTT
>.|.|TRBJ2-5|TRBV7-9
CASRNRVGETQYF
TGTGCCAGCAGGAATCGAGTCGGAGAGACCCAGTACTTC
>.|TRBD2|TRBJ2-1|TRBV19
CASSFSGGAEQFF
TGTGCCAGTAGTTTCTCGGGGGGGGCCGAGCAGTTCTTC